The sequence of this T cell receptor beta chain was determined in a study of blood T cell repertoires in COVID-19. For the study at large: The United States, Italy and Spain provided the acute and convalescent COVID-19 samples. PBMCs, B-cell-depleted T cells, or T cells were the source of the cDNA or gDNA that made up the material.

The CDR3 has 11 amino acids. CDR1 and CDR2 from the germline V gene are DFQATT and SNEGSKA (reference sequence). The assay was immunoSEQ multiplex PCR, and TCRdb's table has in-frame clones only and misses some. The sample includes about 170,000 clones, 85% of them seen just once. Material: peripheral blood. The rearrangement uses TRBV20-1 and TRBJ2-5, with 10 bases lining up with TRBD1. This receptor was taken from an elderly woman with COVID-19, enrolled during active disease. The CDR3, as DNA: TGCAGGGGACAGGGGTCGGGGACCCAGTACTTC. Translated, it gives CRGQGSGTQYF.